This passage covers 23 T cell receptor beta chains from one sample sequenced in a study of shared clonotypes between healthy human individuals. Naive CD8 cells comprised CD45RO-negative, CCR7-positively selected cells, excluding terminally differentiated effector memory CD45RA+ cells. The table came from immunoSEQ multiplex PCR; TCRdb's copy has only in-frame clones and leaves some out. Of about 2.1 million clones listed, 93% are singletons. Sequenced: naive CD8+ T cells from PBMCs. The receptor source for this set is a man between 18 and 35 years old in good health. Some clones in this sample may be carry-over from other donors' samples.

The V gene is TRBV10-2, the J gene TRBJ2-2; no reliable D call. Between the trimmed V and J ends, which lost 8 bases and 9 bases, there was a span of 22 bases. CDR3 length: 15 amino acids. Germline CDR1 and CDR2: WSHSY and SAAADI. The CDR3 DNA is TGCGCCAGCCACCCCTCGGAGACCCCCGCCCGGGAGCTGTTTTTT. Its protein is CASHPSETPARELFF.

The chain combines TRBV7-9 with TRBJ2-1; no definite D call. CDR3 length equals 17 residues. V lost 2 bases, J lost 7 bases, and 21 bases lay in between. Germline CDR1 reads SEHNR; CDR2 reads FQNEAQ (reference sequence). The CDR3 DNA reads TGTGCCAGCAGCTTATCGATCGTCCCGCCCCCCGCAAATGAGCAGTTCTTC. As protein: CASSLSIVPPPANEQFF. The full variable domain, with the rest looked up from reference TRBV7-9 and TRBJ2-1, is DTGVSQNPRHKITKRGQNVTFRCDPISEHNRLYWYRQTLGQGPEFLTYFQNEAQLEKSRLLSDRFSAERPKGSFSTLEIQRTEQGDSAMYLCASSLSIVPPPANEQFFGPGTRLTVL.

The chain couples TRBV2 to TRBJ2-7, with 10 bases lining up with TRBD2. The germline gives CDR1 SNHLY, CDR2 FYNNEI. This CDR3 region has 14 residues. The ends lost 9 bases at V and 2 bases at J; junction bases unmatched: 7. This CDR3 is CASMSSGSTYEQYF. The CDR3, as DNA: TGTGCCAGTATGTCTAGCGGGAGTACCTACGAGCAGTACTTC.

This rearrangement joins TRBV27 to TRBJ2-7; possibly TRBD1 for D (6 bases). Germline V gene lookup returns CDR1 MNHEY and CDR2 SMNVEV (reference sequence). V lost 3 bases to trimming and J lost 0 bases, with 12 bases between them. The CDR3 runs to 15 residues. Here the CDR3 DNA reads TGTGCCAGCAGTTTGGCGACAGGTGTCTCCTACGAGCAGTACTTC. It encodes CASSLATGVSYEQYF.

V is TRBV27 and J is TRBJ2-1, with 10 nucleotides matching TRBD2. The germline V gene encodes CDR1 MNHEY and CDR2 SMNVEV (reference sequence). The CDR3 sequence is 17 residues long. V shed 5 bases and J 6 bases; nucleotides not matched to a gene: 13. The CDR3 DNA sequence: TGTGCCAGCAGTCCGATGAATCTAGCGGGAGTTGCCAATGAGCAGTTCTTC. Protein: CASSPMNLAGVANEQFF.

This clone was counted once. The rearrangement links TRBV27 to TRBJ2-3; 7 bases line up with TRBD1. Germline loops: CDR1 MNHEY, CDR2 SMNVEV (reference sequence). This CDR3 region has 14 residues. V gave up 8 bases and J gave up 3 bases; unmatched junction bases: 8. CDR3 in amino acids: CASQRRQGTDTQYF. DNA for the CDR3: TGTGCCAGCCAGCGGAGACAGGGAACAGATACGCAGTATTTT.

DNA for the CDR3: TGTGCCATCAGTGAAGGGGCTAGCGGGAGCACAGATACGCAGTATTTT. This codes for CAISEGASGSTDTQYF. V gene TRBV10-3 combines with J gene TRBJ2-3; 8 bases are a match to TRBD2. Trimming removed 3 bases from V and 0 bases from J; junction bases left unmatched: 5. Germline values: CDR1 ENHRY, CDR2 SYGVKD. There are 16 residues in the CDR3.

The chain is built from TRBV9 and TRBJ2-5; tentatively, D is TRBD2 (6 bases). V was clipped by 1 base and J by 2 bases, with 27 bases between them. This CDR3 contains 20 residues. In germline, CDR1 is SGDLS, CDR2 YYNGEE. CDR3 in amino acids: CASSVTGSYGSIAPQETQYF. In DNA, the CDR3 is TGTGCCAGCAGCGTAACGGGCTCGTACGGGAGTATAGCCCCTCAAGAGACCCAGTACTTC.

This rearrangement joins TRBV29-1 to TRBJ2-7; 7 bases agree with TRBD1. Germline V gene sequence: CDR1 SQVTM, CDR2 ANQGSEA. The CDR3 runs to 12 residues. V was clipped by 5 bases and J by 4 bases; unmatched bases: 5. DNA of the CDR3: TGCAGCGTTCCGGCGACAGGGTACGAGCAGTACTTC. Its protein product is CSVPATGYEQYF.

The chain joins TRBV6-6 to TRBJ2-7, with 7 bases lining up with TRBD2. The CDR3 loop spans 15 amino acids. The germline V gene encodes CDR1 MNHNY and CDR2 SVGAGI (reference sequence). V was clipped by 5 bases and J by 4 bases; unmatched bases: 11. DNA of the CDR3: TGTGCCAGCAGTGAGTCAGCGGGGCCTCGGTACGAGCAGTACTTC. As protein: CASSESAGPRYEQYF.

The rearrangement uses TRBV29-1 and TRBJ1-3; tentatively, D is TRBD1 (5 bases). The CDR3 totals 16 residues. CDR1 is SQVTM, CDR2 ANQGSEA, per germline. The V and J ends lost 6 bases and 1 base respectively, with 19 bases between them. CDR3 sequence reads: CSVKGVPLGSGNTIYF. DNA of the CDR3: TGCAGCGTCAAAGGGGTCCCTTTAGGTTCTGGAAACACCATATATTTT.

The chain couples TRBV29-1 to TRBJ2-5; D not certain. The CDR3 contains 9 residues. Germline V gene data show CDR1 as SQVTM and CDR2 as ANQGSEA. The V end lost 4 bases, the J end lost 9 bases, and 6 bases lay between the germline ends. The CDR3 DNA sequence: TGCAGCGTTGGCACAGCCCAGTACTTC. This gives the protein CSVGTAQYF.

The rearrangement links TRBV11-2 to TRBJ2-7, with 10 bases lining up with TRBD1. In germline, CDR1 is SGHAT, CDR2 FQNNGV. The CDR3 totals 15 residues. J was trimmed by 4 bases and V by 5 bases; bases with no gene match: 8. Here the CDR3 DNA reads TGTGCCAGCAGCCAGGGGACAGGGGTGGGGTACGAGCAGTACTTC. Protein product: CASSQGTGVGYEQYF.

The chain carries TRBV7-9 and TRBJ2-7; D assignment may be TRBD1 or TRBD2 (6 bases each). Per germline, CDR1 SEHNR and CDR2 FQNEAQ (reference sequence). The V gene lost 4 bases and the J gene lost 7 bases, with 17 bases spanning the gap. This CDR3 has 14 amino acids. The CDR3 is CASSSPGGGKEQYF. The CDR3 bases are TGTGCCAGCAGCTCCCCCGGAGGGGGGAAGGAGCAGTACTTC.

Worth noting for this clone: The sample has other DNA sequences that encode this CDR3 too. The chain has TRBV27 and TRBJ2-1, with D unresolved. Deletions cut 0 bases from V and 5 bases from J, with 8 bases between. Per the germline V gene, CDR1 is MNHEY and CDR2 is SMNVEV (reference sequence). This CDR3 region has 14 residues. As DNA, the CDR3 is TGTGCCAGCAGTTTATCAGGGCCCCACAATGAGCAGTTCTTC. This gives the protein CASSLSGPHNEQFF.

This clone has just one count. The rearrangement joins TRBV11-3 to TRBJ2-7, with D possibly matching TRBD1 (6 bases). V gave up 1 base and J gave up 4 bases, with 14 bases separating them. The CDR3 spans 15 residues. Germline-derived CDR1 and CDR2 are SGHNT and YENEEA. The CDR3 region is CASSLGLGAPYEQYF. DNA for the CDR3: TGTGCCAGCAGCTTAGGACTGGGGGCACCGTACGAGCAGTACTTC.

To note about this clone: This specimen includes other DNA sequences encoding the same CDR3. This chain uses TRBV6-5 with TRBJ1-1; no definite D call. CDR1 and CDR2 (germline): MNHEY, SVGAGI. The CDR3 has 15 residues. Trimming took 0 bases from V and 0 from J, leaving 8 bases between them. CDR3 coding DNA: TGTGCCAGCAGTTACTCCCGGGGTTTGAACACTGAAGCTTTCTTT. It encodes CASSYSRGLNTEAFF.

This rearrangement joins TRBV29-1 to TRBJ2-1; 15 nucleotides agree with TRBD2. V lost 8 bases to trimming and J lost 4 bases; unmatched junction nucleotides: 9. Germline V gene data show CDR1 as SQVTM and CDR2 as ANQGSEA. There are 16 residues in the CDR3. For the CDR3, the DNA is TGCAGCTTCGCCGGGACTAGCGGGAGGCAGTACAATGAGCAGTTCTTC. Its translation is CSFAGTSGRQYNEQFF.

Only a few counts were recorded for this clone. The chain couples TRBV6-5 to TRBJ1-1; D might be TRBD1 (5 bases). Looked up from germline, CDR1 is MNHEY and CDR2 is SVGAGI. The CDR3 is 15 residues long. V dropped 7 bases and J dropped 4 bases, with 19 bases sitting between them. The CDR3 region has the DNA TGTGCCAGCACCATCCACCTCGGGGGAAGCACTGAAGCTTTCTTT. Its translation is CASTIHLGGSTEAFF.

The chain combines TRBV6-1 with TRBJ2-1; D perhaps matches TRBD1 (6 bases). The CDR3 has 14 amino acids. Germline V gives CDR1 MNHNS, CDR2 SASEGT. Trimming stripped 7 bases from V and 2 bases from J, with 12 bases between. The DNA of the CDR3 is TGTGCCAGCATGATCAGGGGTACCTACAATGAGCAGTTCTTC. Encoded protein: CASMIRGTYNEQFF.

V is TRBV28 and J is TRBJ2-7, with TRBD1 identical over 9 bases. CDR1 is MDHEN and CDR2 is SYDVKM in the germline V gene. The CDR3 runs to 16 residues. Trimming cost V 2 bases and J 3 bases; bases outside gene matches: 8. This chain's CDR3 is CASSLPRDREIYEQYF. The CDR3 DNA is TGTGCCAGCAGTTTACCCCGGGACAGGGAGATCTACGAGCAGTACTTC.

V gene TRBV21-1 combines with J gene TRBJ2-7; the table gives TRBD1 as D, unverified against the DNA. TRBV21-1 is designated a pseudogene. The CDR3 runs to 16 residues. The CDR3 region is CASSNPRGRDSYEQYF. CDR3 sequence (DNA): TGTGCCAGCAGCAACCCACGCGGCAGGGACTCCTACGAGCAGTACTTC.

CDR3 coding DNA: TGTGCCAGCAGCTATAGCTTGAGGGAGGGCCGCTACGAGCAGTACTTC. Translation gives CASSYSLREGRYEQYF. This chain uses TRBV5-6 with TRBJ2-7; 7 positions match TRBD2. The CDR3 extends over 16 amino acids. V shed 3 bases and J 3 bases; nucleotides not matched to a gene: 12. Germline CDR1 SGHDT, CDR2 YYEEEE.